This T cell receptor (beta chain) is drawn from a study of blood T cells in healthy people across ages. In germline, CDR1 is MNHEY, CDR2 SMNVEV (reference sequence). CDR3 length: 16 amino acids. Then a second PCR, running about 6 to 12 cycles, was carried out with a sample-barcoded 5' primer and a J-beta primer mix. MiXCR, applied by TCRdb to the 5' RACE reads, yields one record per CDR3 protein. This table has about 1.4 million distinct CDR3 sequences, approximately 59% appearing once. Extraction yielded at least 6 micrograms of total RNA per sample. About this clonotype itself: A read error may produce the germline difference seen at one junction end.

V is TRBV27 and J is TRBJ2-7; D remains ambiguous. Sequencing was carried out using blood. This TCR derives from a man between 18 and 35 years old in good health. The CDR3 nucleotides are TGTGCCAGCAGTTCATCGGCCCTCCTATCTATCGACGAGCGGTACTTC. This encodes CASSSSALLSIDERYF.